This T cell receptor beta chain was captured in a study of CD8+ T cells in alopecia areata. Broader study findings: Scalp samples also yield sequences from resident alphabeta T cells of normal skin.

A note on this clone: No antigen is known for it.

Per the germline V gene, CDR1 is GTSNPN and CDR2 is SVGIG (reference sequence). The CDR3 contains 15 residues. V lost 4 bases and J 1 base, leaving 13 bases between the germline ends. From alopecia areata patients, lesional scalp punch biopsies and peripheral blood were collected. RNA was extracted and reverse transcribed into cDNA as the sequencing template. The protocol was immunoSEQ multiplex PCR, while the TCRdb copy is restricted to in-frame clones and leaves out a portion. The profile covers 150,000 to 200,000 clones, with approximately 59% appearing a single time and about 14% taken by the ten largest.

The rearrangement uses TRBV30 and TRBJ2-2; D unclear. The source material was CD4+ T cells sorted from blood, sampled at week 0. This sequence originates from a human donor with alopecia areata. CDR3 protein: CAWNRFFGNTGELFF. The CDR3 DNA sequence: TGTGCCTGGAATCGGTTCTTCGGGAACACCGGGGAGCTGTTTTTT.